The 30 T cell receptor beta chains in this list originate from one sample, sequenced in a study of T cells after yellow fever vaccination. TCRdb reanalysed the 5' RACE reads using MiXCR and keeps one entry per CDR3 protein. The sample holds about 75,000 distinct CDR3 sequences, about 7.3% seen once. The starting material was CD8+ T cells sorted from PBMCs, obtained about 10 days after the first yellow fever vaccination. The receptor set was obtained from a man younger than 35 who received the YFV17D yellow fever vaccine.

Ten or more counts support this clonotype. The V call is TRBV12-3 or TRBV12-4, the J call TRBJ1-1, with D tentatively TRBD1 (6 bases). The CDR3 spans 16 residues. V lost 6 bases, J lost 5 bases, and 22 bases lay in between. The DNA for the CDR3 is TGTGCCAGCAGCCCCCTGGGTGGGGGCTGGGGAACTGAAGCTTTCTTT. Its protein product is CASSPLGGGWGTEAFF.

This clonotype was seen more than once but under ten times. The chain employs TRBV7-2 and TRBJ2-1, with 9 nucleotides matching TRBD2. The junction had 7 bases not matched to a gene; V was cut back by 1 base and J by 3 bases. From germline, CDR1 is SGHTA and CDR2 FQGNSA. This CDR3 has 17 amino acids. The CDR3 reads CASSLGPRGGLYNEQFF. For the CDR3, the DNA is TGTGCCAGCAGCTTAGGACCGCGGGGGGGCCTCTACAATGAGCAGTTCTTC. Supplemented by reference TRBV7-2 and TRBJ2-1, the full variable domain reads GAGVSQSPSNKVTEKGKDVELRCDPISGHTALYWYRQSLGQGLEFLIYFQGNSAPDKSGLPSDRFSAERTGGSVSTLTIQRTQQEDSAVYLCASSLGPRGGLYNEQFFGPGTRLTVL.

This clonotype came up a few times. The genes are TRBV5-1 and TRBJ1-1; D gene unclear. The V end was cut by 0 bases, the J end by 4 bases, with 4 bases between. The CDR3 loop spans 12 amino acids. Germline V CDR1 and CDR2: SGHRS, YFSETQ. The CDR3 protein is CASSLVSTEAFF. CDR3 in DNA: TGCGCCAGCAGCTTGGTGAGCACTGAAGCTTTCTTT.

This clonotype was seen repeatedly, ten times or more. The chain couples TRBV5-1 to TRBJ1-4; 9 nucleotides line up with TRBD1. The CDR3 is made up of 14 amino acids. The junction had 5 bases not matched to a gene; V was cut back by 2 bases and J by 9 bases. CDR1 and CDR2 (germline): SGHRS, YFSETQ. CDR3 bases: TGCGCCAGCAGCTTAACAGGGGGCTGGCAAAAACTGTTTTTT. This gives the protein CASSLTGGWQKLFF.

This clonotype has ten or more counts. The chain has TRBV6-5 and TRBJ1-1, with D possibly being TRBD1 (6 bases). The CDR3 length is 16 residues. Germline V CDR1 and CDR2: MNHEY, SVGAGI. V dropped 7 bases and J dropped 3 bases, with 21 bases sitting between them. The CDR3 spells CASNAVGGRSDTEAFF. DNA of the CDR3: TGTGCCAGCAACGCCGTTGGGGGCAGAAGTGACACTGAAGCTTTCTTT.

In this sample, this clonotype turned up many times. The chain joins TRBV29-1 to TRBJ2-4; D gene ambiguous. The CDR3 covers 13 residues. Germline assignment: CDR1 SQVTM and CDR2 ANQGSEA. Trimming took 2 bases from V and 2 from J, leaving 7 bases between them. The chain's CDR3 is CSVETITKNIQYF. CDR3 DNA: TGCAGCGTTGAAACGATAACCAAAAACATTCAGTACTTC.

Many counts were recorded for this clonotype. This chain joins TRBV6-5 and TRBJ1-5; TRBD1 is a possible D gene (5 bases). This CDR3 has 14 residues. Trimming left V 4 bases short and J 1 base short, with 8 bases between. In germline, CDR1 is MNHEY, CDR2 SVGAGI. As DNA, the CDR3 is TGTGCCAGCAGTTCAGGGACGAGCAATCAGCCCCAGCATTTT. Its protein product is CASSSGTSNQPQHF.

This clonotype was seen many times. CDR3 sequence reads: CSAPSWSGRSTDTQYF. CDR3 bases: TGCAGTGCTCCCTCCTGGAGCGGCCGGAGCACAGATACGCAGTATTTT. The chain is built from TRBV20-1 and TRBJ2-3; maybe TRBD2 (5 bases). Germline V CDR1 and CDR2: DFQATT, SNEGSKA (reference sequence). CDR3 length: 16 residues. V dropped 5 bases and J dropped 0 bases, with 18 bases sitting between them.

This clonotype is categorized as large. The V call is TRBV15, the J call TRBJ2-2, with 11 bases aligning to TRBD2. This CDR3 contains 20 residues. Unmatched junction bases numbered 14, after V lost 0 bases and J lost 5 bases. Germline loops: CDR1 LNHNV, CDR2 YYDKDF (reference sequence). CDR3 nucleotide sequence: TGTGCCACCAGCAGAGATGTAGAGGTGTTGGCTAGCGGGGGGACCGGGGAGCTGTTTTTT. Amino acid sequence: CATSRDVEVLASGGTGELFF.

There are a few counts of this clonotype. The rearrangement links TRBV27 to TRBJ2-7, with D perhaps TRBD1 (6 bases). Germline CDR1 is MNHEY and CDR2 is SMNVEV (reference sequence). CDR3 length: 17 residues. The germline V and J ends were trimmed by 2 bases and 3 bases, with 20 bases remaining between them. The CDR3 reads CASSLTGIGTTIYEQYF. CDR3 bases: TGTGCCAGCAGTTTAACCGGTATAGGGACAACCATCTACGAGCAGTACTTC.

This clonotype has just a few counts. The chain couples TRBV7-9 to TRBJ1-2; D unresolved. Germline V lookup: CDR1 SEHNR, CDR2 FQNEAQ (reference sequence). Trimming took 3 bases from V and 2 from J, leaving 10 bases between them. This CDR3 region has 14 residues. Here the CDR3 DNA reads TGTGCCAGCAGCTTCATGGGTTCCAACTATGGCTACACCTTC. Amino acid sequence: CASSFMGSNYGYTF.

The sample holds many counts of this clonotype. The chain has TRBV6-4 and TRBJ2-2; TRBD1 is a possible D gene (6 bases). Looked up from germline, CDR1 is MRHNA and CDR2 is SNTAGT. The CDR3 length is 16 residues. V was shortened by 4 bases and J by 0 bases, with 12 bases between the two germline ends. Here the CDR3 DNA reads TGTGCCAGCAGTGTTGCACAGGGCGCGAACACCGGGGAGCTGTTTTTT. This sequence encodes CASSVAQGANTGELFF.

This clonotype came up many times. V gene TRBV14 combines with J gene TRBJ2-7; no firm D call. The V end was cut by 4 bases, the J end by 7 bases, with 8 bases between. Germline V gives CDR1 SGHDN, CDR2 FVKESK. The CDR3 covers 11 residues. DNA for the CDR3: TGTGCCAGCAGCCTCTCCTGGGAGCAGTACTTC. Its protein product is CASSLSWEQYF. Variable domain in full (rest from reference TRBV14 and TRBJ2-7): EAGVTQFPSHSVIEKGQTVTLRCDPISGHDNLYWYRRVMGKEIKFLLHFVKESKQDESGMPNNRFLAERTGGTYSTLKVQPAELEDSGVYFCASSLSWEQYFGPGTRLTVT.

This clonotype was detected ten times or more. V gene TRBV3-1 combines with J gene TRBJ2-7; a weak D match, TRBD2 (6 bases). V was pared by 4 bases and J by 4 bases, with 11 bases between. Germline V gene sequence: CDR1 LGHDT, CDR2 YNNKEL (reference sequence). CDR3 size: 13 residues. In nucleotides, the CDR3 is TGTGCCAGCAGCCTTGGGGGGAGGTACGAGCAGTACTTC. This codes for CASSLGGRYEQYF.

The chain links TRBV5-1 to TRBJ1-2; D might be TRBD1 (5 bases). V was shortened by 4 bases and J by 3 bases, with 19 bases between the two germline ends. This CDR3 is 16 amino acids long. CDR1 is SGHRS, CDR2 YFSETQ, per germline. In DNA, the CDR3 is TGCGCCAGCAGCGGGACCTTCGAGAGGGGTTACTATGGCTACACCTTC. Its protein product is CASSGTFERGYYGYTF. Supplemented by reference TRBV5-1 and TRBJ1-2, the full variable domain reads KAGVTQTPRYLIKTRGQQVTLSCSPISGHRSVSWYQQTPGQGLQFLFEYFSETQRNKGNFPGRFSGRQFSNSRSEMNVSTLELGDSALYLCASSGTFERGYYGYTFGSGTRLTVV.

This clonotype occurred many times. The rearrangement uses TRBV28 and TRBJ2-1; 8 bases line up with TRBD2. CDR1 is MDHEN and CDR2 is SYDVKM in the germline V gene. V shed 2 bases, J shed 0 bases, and the junction held 0 bases outside the gene matches. This CDR3 region has 15 residues. CDR3 loop: CASSLLAGSYNEQFF. In DNA form, the CDR3 reads TGTGCCAGCAGTTTACTAGCGGGCTCCTACAATGAGCAGTTCTTC.

As concerns this clonotype: This may be a read error: a much more frequent sequence differs by one nucleotide. V usage is TRBV7-3 and J usage is TRBJ2-3, with unresolved D. The CDR3 loop spans 13 amino acids. Looked up from germline, CDR1 is SGHTA and CDR2 is FQGTGA. CDR3 residues: CAGSPTPADTQYF. CDR3 coding DNA: TGTGCCGGCAGCCCGACTCCGGCAGATACGCAGTATTTT.

This clonotype appeared many times. The chain couples TRBV12-3 or TRBV12-4 to TRBJ2-7; D may correspond to TRBD1 or TRBD2 (5 bases each). The length of the CDR3 is 11 residues. Trimming shortened V by 3 bases and J by 7 bases, and 7 bases separated the two germline ends. Written as DNA, the CDR3 is TGTGCCAGCAGTTTTGGGGGAGAGCAGTACTTC. Protein: CASSFGGEQYF.

This clonotype was found many times. Compared with germline, one end of the junction differs, possibly owing to a read error. V and J are TRBV11-2 and TRBJ2-3, with 7 bases identical to TRBD1. The CDR3 sequence is 15 residues long. Germline CDR1 reads SGHAT; CDR2 reads FQNNGV. CDR3 DNA sequence: TGTGCCAGCAACTTAGGGGGCATCGACACAGATACGCAGTATTTT. It is translated as CASNLGGIDTDTQYF.

This clonotype was found many times. The chain recombines TRBV3-1 with TRBJ2-1; 10 bases are shared with TRBD2. Germline trimming cut 5 bases from V and 4 bases from J; bases unmatched to any gene: 8. Germline V gives CDR1 LGHDT, CDR2 YNNKEL (reference sequence). The CDR3 is 16 amino acids. CDR3 loop: CASSSRTSGLYNEQFF. CDR3 bases: TGTGCCAGCAGCTCCCGGACTAGCGGACTGTACAATGAGCAGTTCTTC.

This clonotype was counted many times. The V and J genes are TRBV20-1 and TRBJ2-1; D not certain. Trimming left V 1 base short and J 6 bases short, with 16 bases between. The V gene's germline CDR1 is DFQATT and CDR2 SNEGSKA (reference sequence). CDR3 length equals 15 residues. The CDR3 is CSARAVTAASNEQFF. CDR3 DNA sequence: TGCAGTGCTAGAGCCGTGACGGCCGCCAGCAATGAGCAGTTCTTC.

This clonotype was counted ten times or more. This chain uses TRBV12-5 with TRBJ1-2; TRBD1 is a possible D gene (5 bases). Germline V lookup: CDR1 LGHNT, CDR2 FRNRAP. This CDR3 contains 14 residues. V was cut by 2 bases and J by 2 bases, with 9 bases left in between. The CDR3 bases are TGTGCTAGTGGTTTGAGTGGGACCAACTATGGCTACACCTTC. It is translated as CASGLSGTNYGYTF. Variable domain in full (rest from reference TRBV12-5 and TRBJ1-2): DARVTQTPRHKVTEMGQEVTMRCQPILGHNTVFWYRQTMMQGLELLAYFRNRAPLDDSGMPKDRFSAEMPDATLATLKIQPSEPRDSAVYFCASGLSGTNYGYTFGSGTRLTVV.

This clonotype has just a few counts. V is TRBV2 and J is TRBJ1-5; 7 nucleotides align to TRBD1. Losses at the gene ends were 4 bases for V and 0 bases for J; bases not matched to a gene: 3. The CDR3 length is 15 residues. Germline V gene data show CDR1 as SNHLY and CDR2 as FYNNEI. The CDR3 here is CASSVGQYSNQPQHF. The CDR3 DNA is TGTGCCAGCAGTGTGGGACAGTATAGCAATCAGCCCCAGCATTTT.

The sample holds a few counts of this clonotype. The rearrangement links TRBV7-9 to TRBJ2-7; D is perhaps TRBD2 (6 bases). CDR3 length: 13 amino acids. Trimming cost V 4 bases and J 2 bases, with 9 bases left between them. Germline V CDR1 and CDR2: SEHNR, FQNEAQ (reference sequence). The CDR3 nucleotides read TGTGCCAGCAGCTCGGGGGTCGCCTACGAGCAGTACTTC. Its translation is CASSSGVAYEQYF.

This clonotype was counted ten times or more. The rearrangement joins TRBV7-2 to TRBJ2-1; D gene uncertain. Germline CDR1 and CDR2: SGHTA and FQGNSA. This CDR3 has 13 residues. V lost 5 bases and J 8 bases, leaving 13 bases between the germline ends. DNA of the CDR3: TGTGCCAGCAGCCCTGCCCTGAGCCATGAGCAGTTCTTC. As protein: CASSPALSHEQFF.

In its sample, this clonotype was seen many times. CDR3 nucleotides: TGCAGCGCCCTGGGACAGACAAACTACGAGCAGTACTTC. Protein sequence: CSALGQTNYEQYF. The chain is built from TRBV20-1 and TRBJ2-7; 7 bases align to TRBD1. The length of the CDR3 is 13 residues. Germline V CDR1 and CDR2: DFQATT, SNEGSKA (reference sequence).

This clonotype has a count of ten or more. The rearrangement joins TRBV9 to TRBJ2-3; TRBD1 or TRBD2 may be the D gene (5 bases each). This CDR3 is built from 15 residues. The germline V and J ends were trimmed by 4 bases and 2 bases, with 14 bases remaining between them. Germline lookup yields CDR1 SGDLS and CDR2 YYNGEE. Here the CDR3 reads CASSSPGTSTDTQYF. The CDR3 coding sequence is TGTGCCAGCAGCTCCCCCGGGACCTCCACAGATACGCAGTATTTT.

This clonotype has just a few counts. The chain uses TRBV4-2 and TRBJ2-2, with 7 bases that match TRBD1. The CDR3 totals 14 residues. Unmatched junction bases numbered 3, after V lost 2 bases and J lost 6 bases. Germline CDR1 and CDR2: LGHNA and YNFKEQ. Here the CDR3 DNA reads TGTGCCAGCAGCCAACCCGGGACAGCCGGGGAGCTGTTTTTT. This sequence encodes CASSQPGTAGELFF.

This clonotype was recorded a few times. The V gene is TRBV6-5, the J gene TRBJ1-5, with a weak D call TRBD1 (5 bases). V was pared by 2 bases and J by 6 bases, with 11 bases between. Germline assignment: CDR1 MNHEY and CDR2 SVGAGI. The CDR3 has 14 amino acids. The CDR3 DNA reads as TGTGCCAGCAGTTACGAGGGGAAGAGTCAGCCCCAGCATTTT. It yields the protein CASSYEGKSQPQHF.

This chain connects TRBV2 to TRBJ2-7; perhaps TRBD1 as D (5 bases). Trimming took 4 bases from V and 2 from J, leaving 9 bases between them. CDR1 is SNHLY, CDR2 FYNNEI, per germline. This CDR3 has 13 amino acids. CDR3 region: CASSASRAYEQYV. In DNA form, the CDR3 reads TGTGCCAGCAGTGCAAGCAGGGCCTACGAGCAGTACGTC.